A single sample gave rise to the 25 T cell receptor beta chains below, sequenced in a study of post-analysis software for immune sequencing data. Study-level points and caveats: TRBV segments more frequent in patients than in controls numbered a few and included TRBV5-6, TRBV5-1 and TRBV20-1.

TCR beta cDNA libraries had unique molecular identifiers. Each CDR3 protein is one row after TCRdb ran MiXCR on the PCR reads. Of about 540,000 distinct CDR3 sequences listed, around 31% are singletons. Antigens of these TCRs are unknown. Sequenced material: blood. Receptors were obtained from a girl between 2 and 17 years old with multiple sclerosis.

The sample holds a few counts of this clonotype. CDR3 residues: CASSIGSTDNQPQHF. The CDR3 bases are TGTGCCAGTAGTATAGGCTCGACAGACAATCAGCCCCAGCATTTT. V usage is TRBV19 and J usage is TRBJ1-5; D is possibly TRBD1 (5 bases). Germline V lookup: CDR1 LNHDA, CDR2 SQIVND (reference sequence). The V and J ends lost 1 base and 3 bases respectively, with 10 bases between them. This CDR3 has 15 residues.

The rearrangement uses TRBV20-1 and TRBJ1-2, with TRBD1 as a possible D gene (5 bases). V was clipped by 6 bases and J by 4 bases, with 27 bases between them. Germline assignment: CDR1 DFQATT and CDR2 SNEGSKA (reference sequence). This CDR3 is built from 17 residues. The CDR3 reads CSAPPWGEVGQGYGYTF. CDR3 DNA sequence: TGCAGTGCCCCCCCTTGGGGGGAGGTTGGGCAGGGCTATGGCTACACCTTC.

The chain is built from TRBV9 and TRBJ1-1, with D uncertain. Trimming left V 0 bases short and J 1 base short, with 7 bases between. The CDR3 is made up of 14 amino acids. Looked up from germline, CDR1 is SGDLS and CDR2 is YYNGEE. The CDR3 DNA is TGTGCCAGCAGCGTAGGACTGTCGAACACTGAAGCTTTCTTT. It encodes CASSVGLSNTEAFF.

The table lists this clonotype with many counts. The chain carries TRBV4-2 and TRBJ2-6; the D is unclear. CDR1 is LGHNA and CDR2 is YNFKEQ in the germline V gene. The CDR3 totals 17 residues. V lost 0 bases and J 0 bases, leaving 9 bases between the germline ends. For the CDR3, the DNA is TGTGCCAGCAGCCAAGAGATGACGGCCTCTGGGGCCAACGTCCTGACTTTC. Its protein product is CASSQEMTASGANVLTF.

As to this clonotype: One end of the junction fails to match germline, which may point to a read error. V usage is TRBV7-9 and J usage is TRBJ2-5; D tentatively fits TRBD1 or TRBD2 (5 bases each). The germline V gene has CDR1 SEHNR and CDR2 FQNEAQ (reference sequence). The CDR3 runs to 15 residues. DNA for the CDR3: TGTGCCAGCAGCTCAGATCCCGGGACCCAAGAGGCCCAGTACTTC. Its protein is CASSSDPGTQEAQYF. Variable domain in full (rest from reference TRBV7-9 and TRBJ2-5): DTGVSQNPRHKITKRGQNVTFRCDPISEHNRLYWYRQTLGQGPEFLTYFQNEAQLEKSRLLSDRFSAERPKGSFSTLEIQRTEQGDSAMYLCASSSDPGTQEAQYFGPGTRLLVL.

This clonotype is a singleton in its sample. The junction shows a germline mismatch at one end, possibly a read error. The J gene is TRBJ2-1, the V gene TRBV12-3 or TRBV12-4; D gene ambiguous. The length of the CDR3 is 16 residues. The CDR3 loop reads CVSSFGQLSSYNEQFF. The CDR3 DNA follows: TGTGTCAGCAGTTTTGGGCAGTTGAGCTCCTACAATGAGCAGTTCTTC.

With regard to this clonotype: Relative to the germline gene, one junction end is altered; a read error may explain this. The chain employs TRBV5-1 and TRBJ1-2; 7 bases fit TRBD1. This CDR3 is 13 amino acids long. Germline CDR1 and CDR2: SGHRS and YFSETQ. This CDR3 is CAGSSDRVGGYTF. CDR3 nucleotide sequence: TGCGCCGGCAGCTCTGACAGGGTCGGGGGCTACACCTTC.

Worth noting for this clonotype: One end of the junction is discordant with germline, which a read error may explain. This rearrangement joins TRBV27 to TRBJ1-2; D is possibly TRBD1 (6 bases). Looked up from germline, CDR1 is MNHEY and CDR2 is SMNVEV (reference sequence). This CDR3 contains 13 residues. The CDR3 DNA sequence: TGTGCCAGCAGTTTCCTCGGGGGCTATGGCTGCACCTTC. Translation gives CASSFLGGYGCTF.

The genes are TRBV7-2 and TRBJ2-4, with 7 bases matching TRBD2. CDR1 is SGHTA, CDR2 FQGNSA, per germline. The V segment lost 8 bases and the J segment 7 bases; nucleotides outside the gene matches: 11. CDR3 length: 14 residues. CDR3 in DNA: TGTGCCAGCCTAACCCCCAGGGAGGGGAACATTCAGTACTTC. Residues: CASLTPREGNIQYF.

A few counts support this clonotype. This chain joins TRBV5-1 and TRBJ2-1; TRBD2 aligns across 7 bases. In germline, CDR1 is SGHRS, CDR2 YFSETQ. This CDR3 spans 15 amino acids. After removal of 4 bases from V and 4 bases from J, the junction contained 8 bases not matched to a gene. CDR3 loop: CASSPGTNPYNEQFF. DNA for the CDR3: TGCGCCAGCAGCCCCGGGACTAACCCTTACAATGAGCAGTTCTTC.

In its sample, this clonotype was seen many times. This chain connects TRBV4-1 to TRBJ2-3; D may be TRBD2 (6 bases). The V gene's germline CDR1 is MGHRA and CDR2 YSYEKL. V lost 0 bases and J 6 bases, leaving 19 bases between the germline ends. The CDR3 totals 17 residues. The CDR3 DNA follows: TGCGCCAGCAGCCAAGATCAGTCGGGGGACTCACTTGATACGCAGTATTTT. Its protein is CASSQDQSGDSLDTQYF.

This clonotype was counted ten times or more. The chain is built from TRBV20-1 and TRBJ2-7; D tentatively fits TRBD1 or TRBD2 (6 bases each). V was shortened by 3 bases and J by 3 bases, with 12 bases between the two germline ends. Per germline, CDR1 DFQATT and CDR2 SNEGSKA (reference sequence). This CDR3 contains 13 residues. CDR3 nucleotide sequence: TGCAGTGCTAGTGTGAGGGGGGTCTACGAGCAGTACTTC. This codes for CSASVRGVYEQYF.

This sequence joins TRBV10-3 and TRBJ2-7; 11 nucleotides line up with TRBD1. Germline V lookup: CDR1 ENHRY, CDR2 SYGVKD. There are 16 residues in the CDR3. Trimming at V came to 3 bases and at J to 2 bases, leaving 6 bases not matched to a gene. CDR3 in DNA: TGTGCCATCAGTGATTCCCGGGACAGGGGGGCCTACGAGCAGTACTTC. This codes for CAISDSRDRGAYEQYF.

This clonotype was observed a few times. The rearrangement uses TRBV20-1 and TRBJ2-7; TRBD1 aligns across 7 bases. The trim removed 5 bases at V and 4 bases at J, leaving 11 bases unmatched. Germline-derived CDR1 and CDR2 are DFQATT and SNEGSKA (reference sequence). This CDR3 contains 14 residues. The CDR3 loop reads CSAGRETGMYEQYF. CDR3 in DNA: TGCAGTGCTGGAAGGGAGACAGGGATGTACGAGCAGTACTTC.

This clonotype turned up a few times. The chain has TRBV6-1 and TRBJ2-5; TRBD1 matches at 8 bases. The CDR3 consists of 13 residues. Germline V gene data show CDR1 as MNHNS and CDR2 as SASEGT. J lost 3 bases, V lost 8 bases, and 5 bases had no gene match. CDR3 nucleotide sequence: TGTGCCAGCCGCAGGGGGCTGAAAGAGACCCAGTACTTC. Translated: CASRRGLKETQYF.

This clonotype showed up just a few times. The V gene is TRBV6-5, the J gene TRBJ1-2; TRBD1 might be the D (6 bases). Trimming left V 6 bases short and J 7 bases short, with 21 bases between. Germline lookup yields CDR1 MNHEY and CDR2 SVGAGI. This CDR3 spans 15 amino acids. The CDR3 region is CASSPMEDSDFGYTF. The DNA for the CDR3 is TGTGCCAGCAGCCCGATGGAGGACAGCGATTTTGGCTACACCTTC.

V usage is TRBV12-3 or TRBV12-4 and J usage is TRBJ2-3; TRBD2 matches 10 bases. V trimming: 7 bases; J trimming: 8 bases; junction bases outside the gene matches: 6. The CDR3 contains 13 residues. The CDR3 DNA reads as TGTGCCAGCATAAGCGGGGGGGCTGGTACGCAGTATTTT. Amino acid sequence: CASISGGAGTQYF.

The chain carries TRBV15 and TRBJ2-3; 10 bases fit TRBD2. CDR3 length: 16 residues. Germline V lookup: CDR1 LNHNV, CDR2 YYDKDF (reference sequence). V dropped 4 bases and J dropped 5; count of bases not matched to a gene: 9. The CDR3 nucleotides are TGTGCCACCAGCACCTTAGCGGGGGGCCTGGTAGATACGCAGTATTTT. It is translated as CATSTLAGGLVDTQYF.

This clonotype was counted a few times. The V call is TRBV20-1, the J call TRBJ2-6; 8 bases are shared with TRBD2. Unmatched junction bases numbered 12, after V lost 8 bases and J lost 9 bases. CDR3 length: 14 residues. Germline V lookup: CDR1 DFQATT, CDR2 SNEGSKA (reference sequence). The CDR3 is CSSRPQGTSNVLTF. The CDR3 nucleotides read TGCAGTTCAAGGCCCCAAGGGACTAGCAACGTCCTGACTTTC.

This clonotype was picked up a small number of times. V is TRBV20-1 and J is TRBJ2-1, with D possibly being TRBD1 or TRBD2 (5 bases each). This CDR3 contains 14 residues. V dropped 6 bases and J dropped 12 bases, with 24 bases sitting between them. In germline, CDR1 is DFQATT, CDR2 SNEGSKA (reference sequence). The CDR3 nucleotides are TGCAGTGCCCGACGGACATCGGGGAGTGAGGGGCAGTTCTTC. Protein sequence: CSARRTSGSEGQFF.

This sequence joins TRBV19 and TRBJ2-1; 8 positions match TRBD1. The germline gives CDR1 LNHDA, CDR2 SQIVND (reference sequence). The length of the CDR3 is 15 residues. The J segment lost 4 bases and the V segment lost 1 base, leaving 3 bases of the junction unmatched. CDR3 loop: CASSIATGVYNEQFF. CDR3 sequence (DNA): TGTGCCAGTAGTATAGCGACAGGGGTATACAATGAGCAGTTCTTC.

This clonotype was seen ten or more times. The chain has TRBV20-1 and TRBJ2-4; 11 bases are shared with TRBD1. Germline CDR1 DFQATT, CDR2 SNEGSKA (reference sequence). J lost 0 bases, V lost 0 bases, and 13 bases had no gene match. This CDR3 contains 20 residues. The CDR3, as DNA: TGCAGTGCTAGAGATACGGGCGGGACAGGGGGTTCACTAGCCAAAAACATTCAGTACTTC. Translated: CSARDTGGTGGSLAKNIQYF.

This clonotype was seen only a few times. This chain uses TRBV5-1 with TRBJ2-5; D not certain. CDR3 length: 12 amino acids. Germline V gives CDR1 SGHRS, CDR2 YFSETQ. Trimming took 6 bases from V and 5 from J, leaving 11 bases between them. The CDR3 reads CASTPPVETQYF. The CDR3, as DNA: TGCGCCAGCACGCCGCCGGTGGAGACCCAGTACTTC.

A few counts support this clonotype. The chain links TRBV20-1 to TRBJ1-2; D uncertain. With 3 bases removed from V and 3 bases from J, the gap between germline ends came to 5 bases. Germline CDR1 DFQATT, CDR2 SNEGSKA (reference sequence). The length of the CDR3 is 11 residues. This chain's CDR3 is CSASGDYGYTF. The DNA for the CDR3 is TGCAGTGCTAGTGGGGACTATGGCTACACCTTC.

The J gene is TRBJ2-7, the V gene TRBV5-1; D tentatively reads TRBD1 or TRBD2 (5 bases each). V gave up 4 bases and J gave up 3 bases, with 11 bases separating them. CDR1 and CDR2 (germline): SGHRS, YFSETQ. This CDR3 spans 13 amino acids. Here the CDR3 DNA reads TGCGCCAGCAGCCGGGACGGAGACTACGAGCAGTACTTC. Translated, it gives CASSRDGDYEQYF.